The rows below give T cell receptor beta chains drawn from one sample of a study of T-cell memory formation after mild COVID-19. MiXCR, run by TCRdb on the 5' RACE reads, gives a single entry per CDR3 protein. The sample lists roughly 600,000 distinct CDR3 sequences, approximately 18% occurring once. Sequenced material: PBMCs or a T cell subset sorted from them (not recorded which). These receptors all come from an adult woman who had mild COVID-19 (a few samples of this study predate the infection). Cell type and time point are not known. The CDR3 runs from the conserved cysteine through the conserved F or W. D genes are given only for firm matches. Clone size is given for some rows only: seen once, a few or many times, or a class if the clone is expanded.

D: -
J: TRBJ2-2
size: few
V: TRBV9
CDR3: CASSVGGGTGELFF
DNA: TGTGCCAGCAGCGTAGGGGGCGGGACCGGGGAGCTGTTTTTT

D: -
J: TRBJ2-7
size: -
V: TRBV12-3/TRBV12-4
CDR3: CASSYGDGMGEQYF
DNA: TGTGCCAGCAGTTACGGGGACGGAATGGGCGAGCAGTACTTC

D: -
J: TRBJ2-5
size: few
V: TRBV9
CDR3: CASSLDPGAGQTQYF
DNA: TGTGCCAGCAGCCTAGACCCGGGGGCTGGGCAGACCCAGTACTTC

D: -
J: TRBJ2-1
size: many
V: TRBV7-8
CDR3: CASSRSVSSYNEQFF
DNA: TGTGCCAGCAGCCGGTCGGTAAGCTCCTACAATGAGCAGTTCTTC

D: -
J: TRBJ2-7
size: few
V: TRBV7-2
CDR3: CASSPPAVYEQYF
DNA: TGTGCCAGCAGCCCCCCCGCGGTATACGAGCAGTACTTC

D: TRBD1
J: TRBJ2-1
size: -
V: TRBV7-9
CDR3: CASSFAGTVTYNEQFF
DNA: TGTGCCAGCAGCTTTGCCGGGACAGTAACCTACAATGAGCAGTTCTTC

D: -
J: TRBJ1-5
size: many
V: TRBV10-2
CDR3: CASGQGMSNQPQHF
DNA: TGCGCCAGCGGGCAGGGGATGAGCAATCAGCCCCAGCATTTT

D: TRBD1
J: TRBJ2-7
size: few
V: TRBV5-1
CDR3: CASSPGDRGEDEQYF
DNA: TGCGCCAGCAGCCCCGGGGACAGGGGGGAAGACGAGCAGTACTTC

D: TRBD1
J: TRBJ1-1
size: few
V: TRBV12-5
CDR3: CASGPQDRETEAFF
DNA: TGTGCTAGTGGTCCACAGGACAGGGAGACTGAAGCTTTCTTT

D: -
J: TRBJ2-1
size: -
V: TRBV30
CDR3: CAWSSTSGPFF
DNA: TGTGCCTGGAGTTCCACGTCCGGACCGTTCTTC

D: -
J: TRBJ2-3
size: many
V: TRBV28
CDR3: CASTPAPGRSTDTQYF
DNA: TGTGCCAGCACCCCCGCCCCAGGGCGCAGCACAGATACGCAGTATTTT

D: -
J: TRBJ2-1
size: -
V: TRBV7-3
CDR3: CASSLTRDPRGEQFF
DNA: TGTGCCAGCAGCTTAACCAGGGACCCTCGGGGTGAGCAGTTCTTC

D: -
J: TRBJ2-1
size: few
V: TRBV7-6
CDR3: CASSRTNEQFF
DNA: TGTGCCAGCAGCAGAACCAATGAGCAGTTCTTC

D: TRBD1
J: TRBJ2-1
size: few
V: TRBV24-1
CDR3: CATNRGPYNEQFF
DNA: TGTGCCACCAACAGGGGGCCGTACAATGAGCAGTTCTTC

D: -
J: TRBJ2-1
size: -
V: TRBV12-3/TRBV12-4
CDR3: CASSLERHYNEQFF
DNA: TGTGCCAGCAGTTTGGAGCGGCACTACAATGAGCAGTTCTTC

D: TRBD1
J: TRBJ1-1
size: -
V: TRBV19
CDR3: CASSTWTGDTEAFF
DNA: TGTGCCAGTAGTACTTGGACAGGGGACACTGAAGCTTTCTTT

D: TRBD2
J: TRBJ2-3
size: -
V: TRBV5-1
CDR3: CASSLVRTSGTDTQYF
DNA: TGCGCCAGCAGCTTGGTAAGGACTAGCGGCACAGATACGCAGTATTTT

D: -
J: TRBJ1-2
size: -
V: TRBV20-1
CDR3: CSARDSTKMDLGGYTF
DNA: TGCAGTGCTAGAGATTCTACCAAAATGGACCTGGGGGGCTACACCTTC

D: -
J: TRBJ2-2
size: few
V: TRBV19
CDR3: CASSYLPGHLNTGELFF
DNA: TGTGCCAGTAGTTATCTTCCGGGACACTTGAACACCGGGGAGCTGTTTTTT

D: TRBD1
J: TRBJ1-5
size: -
V: TRBV5-6
CDR3: CASSIRDRANNQPQHF
DNA: TGTGCCAGCAGCATCCGGGACAGGGCTAACAATCAGCCCCAGCATTTT

D: -
J: TRBJ1-6
size: -
V: TRBV7-3
CDR3: CASSLEGAVNSPLHF
DNA: TGTGCCAGCAGCTTAGAAGGGGCAGTTAATTCACCCCTCCACTTT

D: -
J: TRBJ1-2
size: -
V: TRBV7-8
CDR3: CASSPSGGPNYGYTF
DNA: TGTGCCAGCAGCCCATCAGGAGGGCCCAACTATGGCTACACCTTC

D: TRBD1
J: TRBJ1-2
size: many
V: TRBV18
CDR3: CASSRYTGGDYGYTF
DNA: TGTGCCAGCTCGCGATATACAGGGGGCGACTATGGCTACACCTTC

D: -
J: TRBJ1-4
size: few
V: TRBV9
CDR3: CASSPPVKGRLFF
DNA: TGTGCCAGCAGCCCTCCTGTGAAAGGACGACTGTTTTTT

D: TRBD1
J: TRBJ2-7
size: few
V: TRBV6-1
CDR3: CASTRSGQGLYEQYF
DNA: TGTGCCAGCACCAGGTCGGGACAGGGACTTTACGAGCAGTACTTC

D: -
J: TRBJ2-7
size: few
V: TRBV7-7
CDR3: CASSAGTDSSYEQYF
DNA: TGTGCCAGCAGCGCCGGGACTGACAGCTCCTACGAGCAGTACTTC

D: -
J: TRBJ1-2
size: once
V: TRBV29-1
CDR3: CSAGPEGDYGYTF
DNA: TGCAGCGCCGGACCCGAGGGTGACTATGGCTACACCTTC

D: -
J: TRBJ2-3
size: few
V: TRBV12-3/TRBV12-4
CDR3: CASSYHSRGTDTQYF
DNA: TGTGCCAGCAGTTACCACTCTAGAGGGACAGATACGCAGTATTTT

D: TRBD2
J: TRBJ2-1
size: few
V: TRBV4-3
CDR3: CASSQDIAGGSYNEQFF
DNA: TGCGCCAGCAGCCAAGATATAGCGGGGGGCTCCTACAATGAGCAGTTCTTC

D: TRBD2
J: TRBJ2-5
size: -
V: TRBV18
CDR3: CASSPSGRGAPNF
DNA: TGTGCCAGCTCCCCTAGCGGGAGAGGAGCCCCGAACTTC

D: TRBD1
J: TRBJ1-2
size: -
V: TRBV7-2
CDR3: CASSYDRGYGYTF
DNA: TGTGCCAGCAGCTATGACAGGGGTTATGGCTACACCTTC

D: TRBD1
J: TRBJ2-7
size: -
V: TRBV12-3/TRBV12-4
CDR3: CASSLIYLTGTGSYEQYF
DNA: TGTGCCAGCAGTCTAATATACCTTACCGGGACAGGGTCCTACGAGCAGTACTTC

D: -
J: TRBJ2-3
size: few
V: TRBV20-1
CDR3: CSAVQRLTDTQYF
DNA: TGCAGTGCTGTTCAGCGTCTCACAGATACGCAGTATTTT

D: -
J: TRBJ1-4
size: -
V: TRBV20-1
CDR3: CSASRGHGNEKLFF
DNA: TGCAGTGCTAGTCGGGGGCACGGTAATGAAAAACTGTTTTTT

D: -
J: TRBJ1-1
size: few
V: TRBV30
CDR3: CAWSDSSEAFF
DNA: TGTGCCTGGAGTGACAGCTCTGAAGCTTTCTTT

D: TRBD2
J: TRBJ2-1
size: -
V: TRBV6-5
CDR3: CASSSTSGRAGNEQFF
DNA: TGTGCCAGCAGTTCGACTAGCGGGAGGGCCGGGAATGAGCAGTTCTTC

D: -
J: TRBJ1-6
size: -
V: TRBV7-9
CDR3: CASSLWGLRSSPLHF
DNA: TGTGCCAGCAGCTTATGGGGGCTAAGGAGTTCACCCCTCCACTTT

D: -
J: TRBJ2-7
size: -
V: TRBV7-2
CDR3: CASSGQLRYEQYF
DNA: TGTGCCAGCAGTGGACAGCTTCGCTACGAGCAGTACTTC

D: TRBD2
J: TRBJ2-7
size: few
V: TRBV20-1
CDR3: CSARELAGPSYEQYF
DNA: TGCAGTGCTAGGGAGCTAGCGGGACCCTCCTACGAGCAGTACTTC

D: TRBD2
J: TRBJ2-5
size: -
V: TRBV6-2/TRBV6-3
CDR3: CASTSRLAETQYF
DNA: TGTGCCAGCACCTCGAGACTAGCAGAGACCCAGTACTTC

D: -
J: TRBJ1-1
size: -
V: TRBV20-1
CDR3: CSARVTGLNTEAFF
DNA: TGCAGTGCTAGAGTTACAGGCCTTAACACTGAAGCTTTCTTT

D: TRBD1
J: TRBJ2-7
size: few
V: TRBV6-5
CDR3: CASTQEQGKRYEQYF
DNA: TGTGCCAGCACCCAAGAACAGGGGAAACGCTACGAGCAGTACTTC